This T cell receptor (beta chain) was documented in a study of response to subunit inactivated influenza vaccine. General study results and limits: The authors put forward the suggestion that each seasonal influenza vaccination may bring in only a limited number of new T cells.

On this clonotype: What it binds is unknown.

There are 16 residues in the CDR3. J lost 7 bases, V lost 1 base, and 7 bases had no gene match. The V gene's germline CDR1 is SGHTA and CDR2 FQGNSA. TCRdb itself ran the RT-PCR reads through MiXCR, one entry per CDR3 protein. The top ten clones hold 6% to 8% of a sample with about 700,000 distinct CDR3 sequences, about 14% of them seen once. The chain has TRBV7-2 and TRBJ2-2, with TRBD1 matching over 9 bases. The sample consisted of PBMCs from blood, taken roughly 15 days before vaccination. The clonotype originates from a man between 45 and 60 years old who received an inactivated influenza vaccine. The CDR3 nucleotides are TGTGCCAGCAGCTTAGTTGGACAGGGGCCGAGCGGGGAGCTGTTTTTT. It translates to CASSLVGQGPSGELFF. Full variable domain (rest looked up from reference TRBV7-2 and TRBJ2-2): GAGVSQSPSNKVTEKGKDVELRCDPISGHTALYWYRQSLGQGLEFLIYFQGNSAPDKSGLPSDRFSAERTGGSVSTLTIQRTQQEDSAVYLCASSLVGQGPSGELFFGEGSRLTVL.